This T cell receptor beta chain was sequenced in a study of blood T cells in healthy people across ages. This clonotype was observed a handful of times. The antigen remains undetermined. Next came a second PCR, run for 7 to 11 cycles, which used a sample-barcoded 5' primer along with a J-beta primer mix. TCRdb re-derived calls from the 5' RACE reads in MiXCR, one entry per CDR3 protein. The sample lists about 1,800,000 distinct CDR3 sequences, 28% occurring once. The V gene's germline CDR1 is SGHRS and CDR2 YFSETQ. This CDR3 has 18 amino acids. V trimming: 0 bases; J trimming: 6 bases; junction bases outside the gene matches: 12. Findings and caveats of the study: Relative to aged donors, long-lived donors carried more naive CD4+ cells and displayed higher diversity. One million T cells yielded diversity estimates that were considered underestimates.

Extraction yielded at least 5 micrograms of total RNA per sample. The receptor was derived from a woman aged 25 to 39 in good health. The chain carries TRBV5-1 and TRBJ2-3, with 11 nucleotides matching TRBD2. The sequencing input was blood. The CDR3 coding sequence is TGCGCCAGCAGCTTGGAGCTTCTAGCGGGGGGACTCGCGGATACGCAGTATTTT. As protein: CASSLELLAGGLADTQYF.